Below, 28 T cell receptor beta chains from the same sample are listed, as sequenced in a study of early T cells in non-severe SARS-CoV-2 infection. TCRdb passed the 5' RACE reads through MiXCR, listing each CDR3 protein once. The data hold over 45,000 distinct CDR3 sequences, with roughly 5.3% observed a single time. Sequenced: whole blood. Receptors were obtained from an adult who was a healthcare worker with PCR-confirmed SARS-CoV-2 infection or an uninfected control (not recorded which).

This clonotype has at least ten counts. CDR3 DNA: TGCAGTGCTAGACCCCGCAGGGCTGACGGAAACACCATATATTTT. Translating it yields CSARPRRADGNTIYF. The chain couples TRBV20-1 to TRBJ1-3, with a possible D match to TRBD1 (5 bases). V gave up 2 bases and J gave up 4 bases, with 15 bases separating them. Germline-derived CDR1 and CDR2 are DFQATT and SNEGSKA (reference sequence). This CDR3 is built from 15 residues.

The chain uses TRBV6-5 and TRBJ2-7; 9 bases match TRBD1. In germline, CDR1 is MNHEY, CDR2 SVGAGI. Trimming at V came to 5 bases and at J to 4 bases, leaving 6 bases not matched to a gene. CDR3 length: 14 residues. DNA for the CDR3: TGTGCCAGCAGTCGGACCGGGACAGGGTACGAGCAGTACTTC. It codes for CASSRTGTGYEQYF.

In its sample, this clonotype was seen a few times. The chain uses TRBV10-3 and TRBJ2-2; TRBD2 matches at 7 bases. The CDR3 covers 15 residues. Germline CDR1 ENHRY, CDR2 SYGVKD. The V and J ends lost 6 bases and 2 bases, in that order; junction bases with no gene match: 6. Written as DNA, the CDR3 is TGTGCCATCAGCCTCGGGACTAAAAACACCGGGGAGCTGTTTTTT. Encoded protein: CAISLGTKNTGELFF.

This clonotype was observed many times. The chain couples TRBV20-1 to TRBJ2-2, with unresolved D. The CDR3 length is 15 residues. The V end was cut by 3 bases, the J end by 0 bases, with 11 bases between. From germline, CDR1 is DFQATT and CDR2 SNEGSKA (reference sequence). CDR3 protein: CSARILTANTGELFF. In DNA, the CDR3 is TGCAGTGCTAGGATTTTGACCGCGAACACCGGGGAGCTGTTTTTT.

This sequence joins TRBV9 and TRBJ2-7, with no clear D. The V end lost 3 bases, the J end lost 0 bases, and 10 bases lay between the germline ends. The CDR3 is 14 residues long. CDR1 is SGDLS and CDR2 is YYNGEE in the germline V gene. The chain's CDR3 is CASSETGSSYEQYF. CDR3 DNA sequence: TGTGCCAGCAGCGAAACCGGTTCCTCCTACGAGCAGTACTTC. Full variable domain (outside the CDR3, taken from reference TRBV9 and TRBJ2-7): DSGVTQTPKHLITATGQRVTLRCSPRSGDLSVYWYQQSLDQGLQFLIQYYNGEERAKGNILERFSAQQFPDLHSELNLSSLELGDSALYFCASSETGSSYEQYFGPGTRLTVT.

Ten or more counts support this clonotype. V gene TRBV4-1 combines with J gene TRBJ1-6; 8 nucleotides line up with TRBD1. Germline trimming cut 4 bases from V and 14 bases from J; bases unmatched to any gene: 10. The germline V gene has CDR1 MGHRA and CDR2 YSYEKL. The CDR3 consists of 14 residues. CDR3 in DNA: TGCGCCAGCAGCCTGGACAGGGCGGGGTTCACCCTCCACTTT. Translation gives CASSLDRAGFTLHF.

This clonotype has a count of ten or more. The chain links TRBV4-1 to TRBJ2-7; 10 bases align to TRBD2. Germline CDR1 reads MGHRA; CDR2 reads YSYEKL. The CDR3 runs to 20 residues. V lost 3 bases and J lost 7; bases outside the gene matches: 24. The CDR3: CASSHLFPAPRLAGGTEQYF. The CDR3, as DNA: TGCGCCAGCAGCCACCTTTTTCCCGCCCCCAGACTAGCGGGTGGTACGGAGCAGTACTTC.

The chain uses TRBV5-1 and TRBJ2-1; maybe TRBD1 (5 bases). The germline CDR1 and CDR2 sequences are SGHRS and YFSETQ. This CDR3 comprises 14 residues. V lost 3 bases, J lost 5 bases, and 12 bases lay in between. Here the CDR3 DNA reads TGCGCCAGCAGCTCGTGGACATCCAACAATGAGCAGTTCTTC. Translation gives CASSSWTSNNEQFF.

This clonotype was detected many times. The rearrangement joins TRBV3-1 to TRBJ2-7, with D possibly being TRBD2 (5 bases). V lost 5 bases and J 9 bases, leaving 20 bases between the germline ends. The CDR3 sequence is 14 residues long. Looked up from germline, CDR1 is LGHDT and CDR2 is YNNKEL (reference sequence). CDR3 bases: TGTGCCAGCAGCTCTCCGAACCTAGCCCGCGTGCAGTACTTC. This translates into CASSSPNLARVQYF.

At least ten counts were recorded for this clonotype. The V call is TRBV7-2, the J call TRBJ1-4; D call uncertain. This CDR3 is 16 amino acids long. The germline CDR1 and CDR2 sequences are SGHTA and FQGNSA. Trimming left V 3 bases short and J 8 bases short, with 19 bases between. CDR3 in DNA: TGTGCCAGCAGCTTCTCCCCCTTGGGGATAGGGGAAAAACTGTTTTTT. Translation gives CASSFSPLGIGEKLFF.

The sample holds a few counts of this clonotype. J is TRBJ1-4 and V is TRBV12-3 or TRBV12-4, with D maybe TRBD1 (6 bases). This CDR3 spans 15 amino acids. Trimming removed 5 bases at V and 1 base at J, with 11 bases between. CDR3 amino acids: CASSTRTVTNEKLFF. The CDR3 nucleotides read TGTGCCAGCAGTACTCGGACAGTAACTAATGAAAAACTGTTTTTT.

Turning to this clonotype: The conserved closing phenylalanine or tryptophan is absent in this CDR3, likely reflecting a read error. The chain has TRBV7-2 and TRBJ2-7; D is unclear. The CDR3 sequence is 14 residues long. The V gene lost 5 bases and the J gene lost 0 bases, with 11 bases spanning the gap. Per the germline V gene, CDR1 is SGHTA and CDR2 is FQGNSA. The CDR3 DNA reads as TGTGCCAGCAGCAGAGACGTAAGCTCCTACGAGCAGTACTAC. This sequence encodes CASSRDVSSYEQYY.

This clonotype was seen at least ten times. V gene TRBV7-6 combines with J gene TRBJ1-4; 7 bases fit TRBD1. V shed 5 bases and J 1 base; nucleotides not matched to a gene: 4. Germline V gene sequence: CDR1 SGHVS, CDR2 FNYEAQ. The CDR3 has 15 residues. The CDR3 is CASSSRQGTNEKLFF. In nucleotides, the CDR3 is TGTGCCAGCAGCAGTCGACAGGGAACTAATGAAAAACTGTTTTTT.

The chain has TRBV7-2 and TRBJ2-1; 11 nucleotides match TRBD1. The junction had 9 bases not matched to a gene; V was cut back by 6 bases and J by 8 bases. The CDR3 consists of 15 residues. Looked up from germline, CDR1 is SGHTA and CDR2 is FQGNSA. The CDR3 DNA reads as TGTGCCAGCAGTCAAGGACAGGGGGCTGGGGATGAGCAGTTCTTC. Protein product: CASSQGQGAGDEQFF.

The rearrangement uses TRBV10-3 and TRBJ1-1; 7 bases map to TRBD1. The V and J ends lost 6 bases and 6 bases, in that order; junction bases with no gene match: 7. Germline V lookup: CDR1 ENHRY, CDR2 SYGVKD. The CDR3 consists of 13 residues. DNA for the CDR3: TGTGCCATCAGCACGACAGGGCTGCCTGAAGCTTTCTTT. This sequence encodes CAISTTGLPEAFF.

This clonotype was found many times. The J gene is TRBJ2-2, the V gene TRBV5-1; 8 bases map to TRBD2. The CDR3 extends over 16 amino acids. Germline lookup yields CDR1 SGHRS and CDR2 YFSETQ. J lost 7 bases, V lost 4 bases, and 12 bases had no gene match. CDR3 protein: CASSIEPGLVIGELFF. The CDR3 region has the DNA TGCGCCAGCAGCATTGAACCGGGACTAGTTATCGGGGAGCTGTTTTTT.

This clonotype was counted only a few times. This chain uses TRBV9 with TRBJ2-3; a weak D match, TRBD1 (5 bases). From germline, CDR1 is SGDLS and CDR2 YYNGEE. Trimming removed 0 bases from V and 1 base from J, with 12 bases in between. The CDR3 covers 16 residues. DNA for the CDR3: TGTGCCAGCAGCGTAGGCATCGGCAGGGGCACAGATACGCAGTATTTT. This codes for CASSVGIGRGTDTQYF.

At least ten counts were recorded for this clonotype. This sequence joins TRBV19 and TRBJ1-4, with 9 nucleotides matching TRBD1. With 10 bases clipped from V and 5 bases from J, the junction kept 5 bases outside the gene matches. Germline V gene sequence: CDR1 LNHDA, CDR2 SQIVND (reference sequence). The CDR3 sequence is 13 residues long. CDR3 nucleotide sequence: TGTGCCACGGGGACAGGGATCAATGAAAAACTGTTTTTT. Its translation is CATGTGINEKLFF.

There are many counts of this clonotype. The rearrangement links TRBV11-1 to TRBJ2-5; 8 bases map to TRBD2. The V gene end was trimmed by 5 bases and the J gene end by 2 bases; junction bases not matched to a gene: 7. This CDR3 is 15 amino acids long. Germline CDR1 and CDR2: SGHAT and FQDESV (reference sequence). CDR3 protein: CASSRSGNEQETQYF. The CDR3 DNA sequence: TGTGCCAGCAGCCGTAGCGGGAACGAGCAAGAGACCCAGTACTTC.

The gene calls are TRBV2 and TRBJ2-7; D call uncertain. Deletions cut 4 bases from V and 3 bases from J, with 16 bases between. The germline gives CDR1 SNHLY, CDR2 FYNNEI. The CDR3 is made up of 15 amino acids. The CDR3 DNA sequence: TGTGCCAGCAGTGTTCCGAGACTGGGATACTACGAGCAGTACTTC. This encodes CASSVPRLGYYEQYF.

This clonotype was observed a handful of times. This chain connects TRBV20-1 to TRBJ1-2; D is possibly TRBD1 (5 bases). CDR3 size: 12 residues. CDR1 DFQATT and CDR2 SNEGSKA come from the germline V gene (reference sequence). Trimming removed 0 bases at V and 8 bases at J, with 10 bases between. The CDR3 coding sequence is TGCAGTGCTAGAGATCATGGGGACGGCTACACCTTC. Translated: CSARDHGDGYTF.

This clonotype was found many times. The V gene is TRBV7-6, the J gene TRBJ2-3, with TRBD2 matching over 7 bases. The CDR3 consists of 15 residues. Trimming at V came to 0 bases and at J to 4 bases, leaving 4 bases not matched to a gene. Germline CDR1 and CDR2: SGHVS and FNYEAQ. CDR3 sequence reads: CASSLAGGTADTQYF. CDR3 nucleotide sequence: TGTGCCAGCAGCTTAGCGGGGGGGACGGCAGATACGCAGTATTTT.

In this sample, this clonotype turned up many times. This chain links TRBV2 with TRBJ2-1; possibly TRBD2 for D (5 bases). CDR1 and CDR2 (germline): SNHLY, FYNNEI. V was clipped by 6 bases and J by 6 bases, with 18 bases between them. This CDR3 has 15 residues. CDR3 sequence: CASRPLAGWSNEQFF. The DNA for the CDR3 is TGTGCCAGCAGACCACTCGCGGGCTGGTCCAATGAGCAGTTCTTC.

This clonotype was counted many times. The chain joins TRBV7-2 to TRBJ2-3; TRBD1 is a possible D gene (5 bases). Germline V lookup: CDR1 SGHTA, CDR2 FQGNSA. There are 15 residues in the CDR3. Trimming cost V 0 bases and J 3 bases, with 10 bases left between them. The CDR3 bases are TGTGCCAGCAGCTTAGCAGGGGTGGGGACAGATACGCAGTATTTT. The encoded protein is CASSLAGVGTDTQYF.

This clonotype showed up many times. This sequence joins TRBV29-1 and TRBJ2-1; 7 nucleotides align to TRBD1. The CDR3 has 13 amino acids. Germline CDR1 is SQVTM and CDR2 is ANQGSEA. The V and J ends lost 8 bases and 3 bases, in that order; junction bases with no gene match: 7. CDR3 sequence: CSIGQANYNEQFF. The CDR3 coding sequence is TGCAGCATAGGACAGGCTAACTACAATGAGCAGTTCTTC.

This clonotype was counted many times. The V and J genes are TRBV6-5 and TRBJ2-5, with D perhaps TRBD1 or TRBD2 (5 bases each). CDR3 length equals 13 residues. V lost 6 bases and J lost 9, with 17 bases in between. The germline CDR1 and CDR2 sequences are MNHEY and SVGAGI. CDR3 sequence (DNA): TGTGCCAGCAGCCTTAACGGGGCCGGGGCCCAGTACTTC. Its protein product is CASSLNGAGAQYF.

The gene calls are TRBV10-3 and TRBJ1-1; D is possibly TRBD1 (5 bases). The germline V gene encodes CDR1 ENHRY and CDR2 SYGVKD. This CDR3 is built from 15 residues. With 4 bases removed from V and 5 bases from J, the gap between germline ends came to 17 bases. CDR3 residues: CAISAGTDRVTEAFF. The CDR3 bases are TGTGCCATCAGTGCCGGGACGGATAGAGTAACTGAAGCTTTCTTT.

In this sample, this clonotype turned up many times. The rearrangement uses TRBV5-6 and TRBJ2-3; 9 positions match TRBD2. CDR1 and CDR2 (germline): SGHDT, YYEEEE. The CDR3 length is 16 residues. J lost 1 base, V lost 6 bases, and 9 bases had no gene match. The CDR3 DNA reads as TGTGCCAGCAACAACAGGCGGACTAGCGGCACAGATACGCAGTATTTT. Its translation: CASNNRRTSGTDTQYF.